The present T cell receptor (beta chain) was sequenced within a study of neurological immune-mediated disorders. The wider study: Of the approximately 34 patients who had multiple sclerosis, around 30 had the relapsing-remitting form and 3 had the secondary progressive form.

This clonotype was detected ten times or more. Its antigen is currently unknown. Germline V gene data show CDR1 as SGHTA and CDR2 as FQGNSA. The CDR3 is made up of 16 amino acids. Trimming shortened V by 0 bases and J by 7 bases, and 13 bases separated the two germline ends. Synthesis of cDNA was carried out by template-switch 5'RACE. The reaction used 10-nucleotide random UMIs. In TCRdb, the 5' RACE reads were re-called with MiXCR into one record per CDR3 protein. The data contain about 82,000 distinct CDR3 sequences, just over 2.5% of them singletons. Overall study results and limits: Any association between clinical or MRI features and the multiple sclerosis repertoire cluster was absent. None of the CDR3 amino acid sequences in expanded clones turned up in more than one subject, which points to private repertoires in all groups.

The clonotype originates from a woman aged 30 to 39 with multiple sclerosis. Sequencing input: PBMCs. The rearrangement joins TRBV7-2 to TRBJ1-6; D possibly corresponds to TRBD1 (6 bases). The DNA of the CDR3 is TGTGCCAGCAGCTTAGCGCGGAGGGGGTTGAATTCACCCCTCCACTTT. Amino acid sequence: CASSLARRGLNSPLHF. Drawing the rest from reference TRBV7-2 and TRBJ1-6, the complete variable domain is GAGVSQSPSNKVTEKGKDVELRCDPISGHTALYWYRQSLGQGLEFLIYFQGNSAPDKSGLPSDRFSAERTGGSVSTLTIQRTQQEDSAVYLCASSLARRGLNSPLHFGNGTRLTVT.